This T cell receptor beta chain was retrieved from a study of blood T cell repertoires in COVID-19. Whole-study context: Both acute and convalescent COVID-19 samples were obtained from the United States, Italy and Spain. Nucleic acid was either cDNA or gDNA, and it came from T cells, B-cell-depleted T cells, or PBMCs.

Assay: immunoSEQ multiplex PCR; the TCRdb copy retains only in-frame clones and omits some. Of about 48,000 clones listed, 75% to 95% were seen once; the top ten hold about 5.1%. V lost 2 bases to trimming and J lost 5 bases, with 9 bases between them. Germline V gene data show CDR1 as MRHNA and CDR2 as SNTAGT. The CDR3 runs 13 residues. This clonotype was sampled from a man aged 70-80 years with acute or convalescent COVID-19. This sequence joins TRBV6-4 and TRBJ2-5; D call uncertain. Sequencing was performed on peripheral blood. The CDR3 DNA is TGTGCCAGCAGTGACGCTAGTGGGGAGACCCAGTACTTC. It specifies CASSDASGETQYF.